The T cell receptor beta chain described here comes from a study of tumor and adjacent non-tumor tissue in lung cancer. Points from the study as a whole: TCR diversity was significantly greater in tumor than normal lung tissue.

The library came from three nested PCR rounds adapted from ARM-PCR protocols. MiXCR was run by TCRdb on the multiplex PCR reads, yielding one entry per CDR3 protein. The sample comprises 90,000 to 110,000 distinct CDR3 sequences, roughly 75% of which are singletons, and about 40% rests with the top ten. Germline-derived CDR1 and CDR2 are DFQATT and SNEGSKA (reference sequence). The CDR3 has 15 residues. The template was RNA from unsorted bulk tissue. As concerns this clonotype: Its target is not known. One end of the junction fails to match germline, which may point to a read error.

The origin of this receptor is a woman aged 55-70 years with non-small cell lung cancer. The sample comprised lung tumor tissue. The V and J genes are TRBV20-1 and TRBJ2-1; tentative D call: TRBD2 (5 bases). CDR3 sequence reads: CSPRDDYRSYNEQFF. DNA of the CDR3: TGCAGTCCTAGAGATGACTACCGCTCCTACAATGAGCAGTTCTTC.